These 8 T cell receptor beta chains were sequenced from one sample in a study of CD8+ T cells in alopecia areata. RNA extraction and reverse transcription yielded cDNA as sequencing template. The data were produced by immunoSEQ multiplex PCR, yet TCRdb's version contains in-frame clones alone and is incomplete. Of 180,000 or so clones listed, more than 60% are singletons. This specimen was CD4+ T cells sorted from blood, taken at week 0. The receptors were sampled from a human donor with alopecia areata.

V is TRBV29-1 and J is TRBJ1-1; D unresolved. The germline gives CDR1 SQVTM, CDR2 ANQGSEA. Trimming took off 3 bases at V and 1 base at J, with 12 bases between the two ends. This CDR3 contains 14 residues. The CDR3, as DNA: TGCAGCGTTGAGGAGTGGGCGCAGAACACTGAAGCTTTCTTT. Residues: CSVEEWAQNTEAFF.

The rearrangement joins TRBV29-1 to TRBJ2-1; TRBD2 aligns across 7 bases. The length of the CDR3 is 13 residues. V dropped 7 bases and J dropped 7; count of bases not matched to a gene: 10. Germline CDR1 SQVTM, CDR2 ANQGSEA. CDR3 DNA sequence: TGCAGCGCCGGCCGGGGGGAGGGGAATGAGCAGTTCTTC. Translation: CSAGRGEGNEQFF.

The chain recombines TRBV7-6 with TRBJ1-4; D not resolved. The CDR3 length is 13 residues. Germline-derived CDR1 and CDR2 are SGHVS and FNYEAQ. The V end was cut by 2 bases, the J end by 12 bases, with 13 bases between. CDR3 nucleotide sequence: TGTGCCAGCAGCTTACAACCCGGAGAGGAACTGTTTTTT. Protein: CASSLQPGEELFF.

The chain carries TRBV29-1 and TRBJ2-7, with D perhaps matching TRBD1 (6 bases). Germline loops: CDR1 SQVTM, CDR2 ANQGSEA. Trimming left V 4 bases short and J 5 bases short, with 18 bases between. The CDR3 extends over 14 amino acids. The CDR3 bases are TGCAGCGTTGGGAAACCGGGACATAGGGACGAGCAGTACTTC. Residues: CSVGKPGHRDEQYF.

This rearrangement joins TRBV30 to TRBJ1-2; D unclear. Germline V gene sequence: CDR1 GTSNPN, CDR2 SVGIG (reference sequence). Trimming stripped 3 bases from V and 8 bases from J, with 10 bases between. This CDR3 region has 11 residues. DNA for the CDR3: TGTGCCTGGAGGGGTCTCGAGGGCTACACCTTC. Protein: CAWRGLEGYTF.

This chain links TRBV27 with TRBJ2-7; 8 nucleotides line up with TRBD1. The CDR3 runs 13 residues. After removal of 10 bases from V and 5 bases from J, the junction contained 10 bases not matched to a gene. Germline assignment: CDR1 MNHEY and CDR2 SMNVEV (reference sequence). The CDR3 region is CATQDRARHEQYF. In DNA form, the CDR3 reads TGTGCCACCCAGGACAGGGCTCGCCACGAGCAGTACTTC.

V and J are TRBV5-5 and TRBJ2-7; D not resolved. The CDR3 sequence is 13 residues long. Trimming took 0 bases from V and 3 from J, leaving 7 bases between them. Germline V CDR1 and CDR2: SGHKS, YYEKEE (reference sequence). The CDR3 loop reads CASSLEPHYEQYF. CDR3 DNA: TGTGCCAGCAGCTTGGAGCCCCACTACGAGCAGTACTTC.

The chain carries TRBV5-4 and TRBJ1-1; 7 bases are a match to TRBD1. From germline, CDR1 is SGHNT and CDR2 YYREEE (reference sequence). This CDR3 contains 16 residues. The trim removed 1 base at V and 1 base at J, leaving 7 bases unmatched. CDR3 region: CASSLNEQGRNTEAFF. CDR3 DNA: TGTGCCAGCAGCTTGAACGAACAGGGGAGGAACACTGAAGCTTTCTTT. The variable domain in full, with the rest retrieved from reference TRBV5-4 and TRBJ1-1, is ETGVTQSPTHLIKTRGQQVTLRCSSQSGHNTVSWYQQALGQGPQFIFQYYREEENGRGNFPPRFSGLQFPNYSSELNVNALELDDSALYLCASSLNEQGRNTEAFFGQGTRLTVV.